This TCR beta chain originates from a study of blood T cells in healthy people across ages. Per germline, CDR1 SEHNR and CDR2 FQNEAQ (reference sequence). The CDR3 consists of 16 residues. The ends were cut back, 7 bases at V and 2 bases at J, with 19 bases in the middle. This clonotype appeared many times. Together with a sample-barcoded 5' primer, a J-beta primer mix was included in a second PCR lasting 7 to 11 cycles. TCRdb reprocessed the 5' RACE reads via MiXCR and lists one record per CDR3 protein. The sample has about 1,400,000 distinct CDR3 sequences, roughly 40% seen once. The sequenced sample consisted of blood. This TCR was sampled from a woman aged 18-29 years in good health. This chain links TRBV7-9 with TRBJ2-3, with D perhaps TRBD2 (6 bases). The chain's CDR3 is CASNPETGEDTDTQYF. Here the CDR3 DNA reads TGTGCCAGCAATCCTGAAACGGGAGAGGACACAGATACGCAGTATTTT.